A single sample gave rise to the 9 T cell receptor beta chains below, sequenced in a study of prognosis after radiotherapy for stage I lung cancer. Using two-round multiplex PCR, the authors amplified TCR beta CDR3 from genomic DNA. Individual primers that were specific to each TRBV and TRBJ gene served in first-round PCR. TCRdb re-called the multiplex PCR reads with MiXCR, one entry per CDR3 protein. The table lists some 13,000 distinct CDR3 sequences, around 50% of them singletons. This specimen was PBMCs, taken before or after stereotactic body radiation therapy (not recorded which). These receptors all come from a donor aged 50 or older with non-small cell lung cancer.

V and J are TRBV24-1 and TRBJ2-7; 9 nucleotides line up with TRBD1. The V gene end was trimmed by 3 bases and the J gene end by 3 bases; junction bases not matched to a gene: 5. The germline CDR1 and CDR2 sequences are KGHDR and SFDVKD. CDR3 length: 15 residues. The CDR3 region is CATSDGGQGNYEQYF. The CDR3 DNA is TGTGCCACCAGTGATGGGGGACAGGGTAACTACGAGCAGTACTTC.

This clonotype was recorded at least ten times. The CDR3, as DNA: TGTGCCAGCAGCTTAGCGAGCGCCACGACCAATGAGCAGTTCTTC. This translates into CASSLASATTNEQFF. The gene calls are TRBV7-8 and TRBJ2-1, with D unresolved. CDR3 size: 15 residues. With 0 bases removed from V and 6 bases from J, the gap between germline ends came to 12 bases. Germline V gene sequence: CDR1 SGHVS, CDR2 FQNEAQ.

This clonotype appeared many times. The rearrangement uses TRBV7-2 and TRBJ1-1; 8 nucleotides line up with TRBD1. Germline assignment: CDR1 SGHTA and CDR2 FQGNSA. V trimming: 3 bases; J trimming: 6 bases; junction bases outside the gene matches: 9. This CDR3 has 15 amino acids. CDR3 sequence reads: CASSLGDRTRAEAFF. The DNA for the CDR3 is TGTGCCAGCAGCTTGGGGGACAGGACAAGGGCTGAAGCTTTCTTT.

The chain uses TRBV7-8 and TRBJ2-1; 9 bases are a match to TRBD2. The germline V gene encodes CDR1 SGHVS and CDR2 FQNEAQ. This CDR3 region has 17 residues. The junction had 12 bases not matched to a gene; V was cut back by 3 bases and J by 6 bases. CDR3 sequence (DNA): TGTGCCAGCAGCTTCCGGGGGACTAGCCCAAACTTCAATGAGCAGTTCTTC. Translated, it gives CASSFRGTSPNFNEQFF.

At least ten counts were recorded for this clonotype. The chain has TRBV7-9 and TRBJ2-1; the match to TRBD1 covers 9 bases. The CDR3 has 17 residues. The germline gives CDR1 SEHNR, CDR2 FQNEAQ (reference sequence). V gave up 0 bases and J gave up 2 bases; unmatched junction bases: 5. The CDR3 DNA reads TGTGCCAGCAGCTTAGCCCTTGGGACAGGGACCTACAATGAGCAGTTCTTC. Translated, it gives CASSLALGTGTYNEQFF. The full variable domain, rest sourced from reference TRBV7-9 and TRBJ2-1, is DTGVSQNPRHKITKRGQNVTFRCDPISEHNRLYWYRQTLGQGPEFLTYFQNEAQLEKSRLLSDRFSAERPKGSFSTLEIQRTEQGDSAMYLCASSLALGTGTYNEQFFGPGTRLTVL.

A single count supports this clonotype. The junction departs from the called germline gene at one end, perhaps through a read error. This CDR3 is CATSGIRTRGPWSRDTQNF. CDR3 nucleotide sequence: TGTGCCACCAGCGGCATACGTACTAGAGGGCCATGGAGTAGAGATACGCAGAATTTT. The chain combines TRBV24-1 with TRBJ2-3; maybe TRBD2 (5 bases). Germline V gene data show CDR1 as KGHDR and CDR2 as SFDVKD. The CDR3 extends over 19 amino acids.

On this clonotype: The CDR3 ends on some other residue instead of the conserved phenylalanine or tryptophan, so this is likely a read error. Because the CDR3's place on the DNA is in doubt, the DNA is left out and the CDR3 is given as listed by TCRdb. The V gene is TRBV11-2, the J gene TRBJ2-5. Germline V gene lookup returns CDR1 SGHAT and CDR2 FQNNGV. The length of the CDR3 is 11 amino acids, counting both ends. This chain's CDR3 is CASSLDETQPI.

The chain has TRBV9 and TRBJ2-7; tentatively, D is TRBD2 (5 bases). V was cut by 3 bases and J by 7 bases, with 8 bases left in between. Per the germline V gene, CDR1 is SGDLS and CDR2 is YYNGEE. This CDR3 spans 11 amino acids. CDR3 DNA: TGTGCCAGCAGCGGACCGGGGGAGCAGTACTTC. Its translation is CASSGPGEQYF.

By proportion, this clonotype is medium-sized. V is TRBV6-2 or TRBV6-3 and J is TRBJ2-7, with D maybe TRBD1 (6 bases). V lost 2 bases and J lost 7, with 15 bases in between. The germline V gene encodes CDR1 MNHEY and CDR2 SVGEGT. This CDR3 has 14 amino acids. CDR3 residues: CASSYAVRGGEQYF. In DNA form, the CDR3 reads TGTGCCAGCAGTTACGCCGTCAGGGGCGGGGAGCAGTACTTC.